Below, 29 T cell receptor beta chains from the same sample are listed, as sequenced in a study of blood T cell repertoires in COVID-19 (dated by TCRdb to 2019 to 2021). To prepare the library, the immunoSEQ multiplex PCR assay was applied. TCRdb carries this immuneACCESS record with in-frame sequences only. Its versions omit some clonotypes, under half of them owing to an unresolved V gene in the studies checked, with the rest unexplained. The sample table records 65,000 to 75,000 clones; about 90% of these occur just once. The ten largest clones capture 3.5% to 5% of the sample. Sequenced sample: peripheral blood. All receptors derive from a man aged 45-65 years with active COVID-19.

CDR3 sequence reads: CASSFLAYGYTF. The CDR3 nucleotides are TGTGCCAGCAGTTTCTTAGCGTATGGCTACACCTTC. This sequence joins TRBV28 and TRBJ1-2; no definite D call. Germline loops: CDR1 MDHEN, CDR2 SYDVKM. The CDR3 runs 12 residues. Deletions cut 3 bases from V and 5 bases from J, with 7 bases between.

CDR3 residues: CSASSRGNPFTGELFF. CDR3 in DNA: TGCAGTGCTAGTTCCCGGGGGAATCCCTTCACCGGGGAGCTGTTTTTT. The gene calls are TRBV20-1 and TRBJ2-2; tentatively, D is TRBD2 (6 bases). Trimming cost V 3 bases and J 4 bases, with 18 bases left between them. There are 16 residues in the CDR3. Per germline, CDR1 DFQATT and CDR2 SNEGSKA (reference sequence).

The genes are TRBV10-3 and TRBJ2-3, with D perhaps matching TRBD1 (5 bases). V lost 3 bases, J lost 2 bases, and 12 bases lay in between. Germline assignment: CDR1 ENHRY and CDR2 SYGVKD. There are 15 residues in the CDR3. CDR3: CAISELGRATDTQYF. The CDR3 DNA reads TGTGCCATCAGTGAACTCGGCAGGGCCACAGATACGCAGTATTTT.

V is TRBV6-5 and J is TRBJ1-2, with 9 nucleotides matching TRBD1. Germline V gene lookup returns CDR1 MNHEY and CDR2 SVGAGI. V shed 4 bases and J 5 bases; nucleotides not matched to a gene: 8. CDR3 length: 15 residues. CDR3 DNA: TGTGCCAGCAGTTCCGAACAGGGGGCAGAATATGGCTACACCTTC. Translating gives CASSSEQGAEYGYTF.

The rearrangement joins TRBV3-1 (or the pseudogene TRBV3-2) to TRBJ2-2, with D uncertain. V dropped 2 bases and J dropped 5 bases, with 3 bases sitting between them. This CDR3 has 12 residues. Germline V gene sequence: CDR1 LGHDT, CDR2 YNNKEL (reference sequence). The CDR3 loop reads CASSQRTGELFF. The DNA of the CDR3 is TGTGCCAGCAGCCAACGGACCGGGGAGCTGTTTTTT.

The V and J genes are TRBV7-6 and TRBJ1-1; 9 bases align to TRBD1. Germline-derived CDR1 and CDR2 are SGHVS and FNYEAQ. V lost 5 bases, J lost 4 bases, and 5 bases stayed unmatched. The CDR3 loop spans 14 amino acids. The CDR3 here is CASSPGQGFTEAFF. The CDR3 bases are TGTGCCAGCAGCCCGGGACAGGGTTTCACTGAAGCTTTCTTT.

The rearrangement uses TRBV5-1 and TRBJ2-3, with 10 bases lining up with TRBD2. Germline CDR1 SGHRS, CDR2 YFSETQ. Unmatched junction bases numbered 6, after V lost 4 bases and J lost 4 bases. The CDR3 covers 15 residues. The CDR3 DNA sequence: TGCGCCAGCAGCCCCCTAGCGGGAGATCCAGATACGCAGTATTTT. Translating gives CASSPLAGDPDTQYF.

About this clone itself: This CDR3 is also generated by other DNA sequences in the sample. V and J are TRBV7-3 and TRBJ2-7; D gene uncertain. There are 13 residues in the CDR3. V was pared by 0 bases and J by 6 bases, with 9 bases between. The V gene's germline CDR1 is SGHTA and CDR2 FQGTGA. The CDR3 is CASSLTDRGEQYF. Written as DNA, the CDR3 is TGTGCCAGCAGCTTAACTGACCGCGGCGAGCAGTACTTC.

The V call is TRBV28, the J call TRBJ1-1; D gene ambiguous. V dropped 7 bases and J dropped 4 bases, with 10 bases sitting between them. The germline gives CDR1 MDHEN, CDR2 SYDVKM. The CDR3 totals 12 residues. The CDR3 nucleotides read TGTGCCAGCACCACCCCGGTCACTGAAGCTTTCTTT. This codes for CASTTPVTEAFF. Full variable domain (remainder filled in from reference TRBV28 and TRBJ1-1): DVKVTQSSRYLVKRTGEKVFLECVQDMDHENMFWYRQDPGLGLRLIYFSYDVKMKEKGDIPEGYSVSREKKERFSLILESASTNQTSMYLCASTTPVTEAFFGQGTRLTVV.

The rearrangement joins TRBV6-6 to TRBJ2-5, with 12 nucleotides matching TRBD1. Germline loops: CDR1 MNHNY, CDR2 SVGAGI (reference sequence). The CDR3 covers 15 residues. Trimming cost V 10 bases and J 4 bases; bases outside gene matches: 10. The CDR3 DNA reads as TGTGCCACAGACCCGGGACAGGGGGCAGGAGAGACCCAGTACTTC. It encodes CATDPGQGAGETQYF.

This rearrangement joins TRBV5-1 to TRBJ2-7; 8 bases fit TRBD2. This CDR3 region has 14 residues. Losses at the gene ends were 4 bases for V and 3 bases for J; bases not matched to a gene: 6. Per germline, CDR1 SGHRS and CDR2 YFSETQ. The CDR3 DNA reads TGCGCCAGCAGCCTGAGCGGGAGAGACTACGAGCAGTACTTC. It codes for CASSLSGRDYEQYF.

J is TRBJ2-5 and V is TRBV13; maybe TRBD1 (5 bases). Germline loops: CDR1 PRHDT, CDR2 FYEKMQ (reference sequence). V was clipped by 6 bases and J by 2 bases, with 13 bases between them. The CDR3 loop spans 14 amino acids. Written as DNA, the CDR3 is TGTGCCAGCAGTTCGATGACAGAACAAGAGACCCAGTACTTC. It codes for CASSSMTEQETQYF.

The chain employs TRBV6-1 and TRBJ2-1; 13 bases fit TRBD2. Germline V gene sequence: CDR1 MNHNS, CDR2 SASEGT. J lost 8 bases, V lost 6 bases, and 7 bases had no gene match. This CDR3 has 15 residues. The CDR3 sequence: CASRTSGGLVYEQFF. CDR3 bases: TGTGCCAGCAGGACTAGCGGGGGGCTCGTATATGAGCAGTTCTTC.

The chain recombines TRBV5-5 with TRBJ2-7; the match to TRBD2 covers 15 bases. The CDR3 consists of 16 residues. The germline V gene encodes CDR1 SGHKS and CDR2 YYEKEE (reference sequence). V was clipped by 4 bases and J by 2 bases; unmatched bases: 4. The CDR3 DNA follows: TGTGCCAGCAGCCTCGGACTAGCGGGAGGGACCTACGAGCAGTACTTC. Protein product: CASSLGLAGGTYEQYF.

This chain joins TRBV9 and TRBJ1-1; TRBD1 matches 8 bases. The CDR3 extends over 15 amino acids. V was pared by 3 bases and J by 7 bases, with 11 bases of the junction left unmatched. Per germline, CDR1 SGDLS and CDR2 YYNGEE. CDR3 coding DNA: TGTGCCAGCAGCGCCCAGGACAGGGATTCGGGTGAAGCTTTCTTT. This gives the protein CASSAQDRDSGEAFF.

This clone was seen only once. V is TRBV7-6 and J is TRBJ2-1; D possibly corresponds to TRBD2 (6 bases). V lost 1 base and J lost 0, with 13 bases in between. CDR1 and CDR2 from the germline V gene are SGHVS and FNYEAQ. CDR3 size: 17 residues. CDR3 sequence (DNA): TGTGCCAGCAGCTTAGGGGTAGCGGTTCGCTCCTACAATGAGCAGTTCTTC. Its protein is CASSLGVAVRSYNEQFF.

This chain connects TRBV4-3 to TRBJ2-6; D might be TRBD2 (5 bases). Trimming stripped 0 bases from V and 0 bases from J, with 12 bases between. This CDR3 contains 18 residues. CDR1 is LGHNA and CDR2 is YSLEER in the germline V gene. The CDR3 DNA reads TGCGCCAGCAGCCAAGAGCCGGGGTCGACCTCTGGGGCCAACGTCCTGACTTTC. It codes for CASSQEPGSTSGANVLTF.

This rearrangement joins TRBV2 to TRBJ1-1; TRBD1 might be the D (6 bases). Trimming took off 7 bases at V and 0 bases at J, with 12 bases between the two ends. CDR1 is SNHLY and CDR2 is FYNNEI in the germline V gene. CDR3 length equals 14 residues. In DNA, the CDR3 is TGTGCCAGCACCCTAACAGGGATGAACACTGAAGCTTTCTTT. Protein product: CASTLTGMNTEAFF.

The chain recombines TRBV4-1 with TRBJ1-5; TRBD1 aligns across 11 bases. Germline V gene sequence: CDR1 MGHRA, CDR2 YSYEKL. The CDR3 spans 17 residues. V dropped 2 bases and J dropped 6; count of bases not matched to a gene: 9. The CDR3 sequence is CASSQIPGGQGVQPQHF. As DNA, the CDR3 is TGCGCCAGCAGCCAAATTCCTGGGGGACAGGGGGTTCAGCCCCAGCATTTT.

The J gene is TRBJ2-3, the V gene TRBV15; 8 nucleotides line up with TRBD1. J gave up 4 bases and V 5 bases, and 5 bases lay outside the gene matches. The CDR3 contains 14 residues. The V gene's germline CDR1 is LNHNV and CDR2 YYDKDF (reference sequence). CDR3 in DNA: TGTGCCACCAGCGGACAGGGTGTCTCAGATACGCAGTATTTT. Translated, it gives CATSGQGVSDTQYF.

This rearrangement joins TRBV18 to TRBJ2-7; maybe TRBD2 (6 bases). Germline V gene sequence: CDR1 KGHSH, CDR2 LQKENI. The CDR3 totals 15 residues. Trimming removed 6 bases at V and 0 bases at J, with 15 bases between. The CDR3 DNA follows: TGTGCCAGCTCGTTCATTGGCGGGGCCTCCTACGAGCAGTACTTC. Translated, it gives CASSFIGGASYEQYF. Based on the CDR3 plus reference TRBV18 and TRBJ2-7, the full variable domain is NAGVMQNPRHLVRRRGQEARLRCSPMKGHSHVYWYRQLPEEGLKFMVYLQKENIIDESGMPKERFSAEFPKEGPSILRIQQVVRGDSAAYFCASSFIGGASYEQYFGPGTRLTVT.

The CDR3 DNA reads as TGTGCCAGCAGCGACAGGTTTACTGAAGCTTTCTTT. This encodes CASSDRFTEAFF. This chain connects TRBV12-3 or TRBV12-4 to TRBJ1-1; perhaps TRBD1 as D (6 bases). The CDR3 is 12 amino acids. V was clipped by 6 bases and J by 5 bases, with 10 bases between them.

The V gene is TRBV9, the J gene TRBJ2-7; 9 bases agree with TRBD2. CDR1 SGDLS and CDR2 YYNGEE come from the germline V gene. This CDR3 spans 16 amino acids. V gave up 3 bases and J gave up 5 bases; unmatched junction bases: 12. CDR3 in amino acids: CASSDGDSGGPHEQYF. In nucleotides, the CDR3 is TGTGCCAGCAGCGATGGGGATAGCGGGGGTCCCCACGAGCAGTACTTC.

This clone was counted a single time. V usage is TRBV10-3 and J usage is TRBJ1-3; the D gene is possibly TRBD1 (6 bases). Trimming removed 2 bases from V and 3 bases from J, with 14 bases in between. This CDR3 is 16 amino acids long. Germline CDR1 is ENHRY and CDR2 is SYGVKD. In DNA, the CDR3 is TGTGCCATCAGTGAGCGGGACACGGTCATTGGAAACACCATATATTTT. Protein sequence: CAISERDTVIGNTIYF.

This clone has only one observation. This chain uses TRBV4-1 with TRBJ1-1; 8 nucleotides line up with TRBD1. Trimming took 5 bases from V and 2 from J; bases not matched to a gene: 10. CDR1 and CDR2 from the germline V gene are MGHRA and YSYEKL. This CDR3 has 16 residues. The CDR3 here is CASSSRQGWGNTEAFF. CDR3 bases: TGCGCCAGCAGCTCAAGACAGGGGTGGGGTAACACTGAAGCTTTCTTT.

The chain employs TRBV18 and TRBJ2-7; D perhaps matches TRBD1 (6 bases). The CDR3 consists of 14 residues. The V gene lost 3 bases and the J gene lost 0 bases, with 9 bases spanning the gap. Germline V gene lookup returns CDR1 KGHSH and CDR2 LQKENI. CDR3 DNA: TGTGCCAGCTCACCGGCAGGGGCCTCCTACGAGCAGTACTTC. Translated, it gives CASSPAGASYEQYF.

The V and J genes are TRBV23-1 and TRBJ2-3; possibly TRBD2 for D (6 bases). TRBV23-1 is treated as an ORF (open reading frame) with a function not yet certain. The CDR3 spans 12 residues. V was pared by 4 bases and J by 13 bases, with 15 bases between. CDR3 sequence (DNA): TGCGCCAGCAGTCCCTGGGTCTCTAGCGAGTATTTT. Translation: CASSPWVSSEYF.

The chain has TRBV5-1 and TRBJ2-6; 7 bases map to TRBD1. CDR1 SGHRS and CDR2 YFSETQ come from the germline V gene. The CDR3 length is 17 residues. Trimming took 4 bases from V and 5 from J; bases not matched to a gene: 12. CDR3 in amino acids: CASSQSTGTARANVLTF. Here the CDR3 DNA reads TGCGCCAGCAGCCAATCGACAGGGACGGCAAGGGCCAACGTCCTGACTTTC.

The V gene is TRBV5-1, the J gene TRBJ1-4; TRBD1 matches at 9 bases. Germline V gene data show CDR1 as SGHRS and CDR2 as YFSETQ. This CDR3 has 16 amino acids. J gave up 6 bases and V 1 base, and 7 bases lay outside the gene matches. CDR3 sequence (DNA): TGCGCCAGCAGCTTGTCCGTACAGGGGGCCGATGAAAAACTGTTTTTT. Translated, it gives CASSLSVQGADEKLFF.